The 6 T cell receptor beta chains below come from one sample, sequenced in a study of CD8+ T cells in alopecia areata. RNA extraction was followed by reverse transcription into cDNA, which acted as the sequencing template. The assay was immunoSEQ multiplex PCR, and TCRdb's table has in-frame clones only and misses some. The profile shows 150,000 to 200,000 clones, around 60% of them singletons. Treatment of the sample: oral pan-JAK inhibitor, 5-10 mg twice daily. Sequences were derived from CD4+ T cells sorted from blood, sampled at week 24, from a patient treated with tofacitinib. These receptors were obtained from a human donor with alopecia areata.

This clone has a handful of counts. This same CDR3 is encoded by further DNA sequences in the sample. The gene calls are TRBV5-6 and TRBJ2-3; D might be TRBD1 (6 bases). CDR1 SGHDT and CDR2 YYEEEE come from the germline V gene. This CDR3 spans 15 amino acids. Trimming took off 0 bases at V and 2 bases at J, with 10 bases between the two ends. CDR3 protein: CASSLVQGPTDTQYF. CDR3 nucleotide sequence: TGTGCCAGCAGCTTGGTACAGGGCCCCACAGATACGCAGTATTTT.

The V call is TRBV30, the J call TRBJ1-1; D not resolved. CDR3 size: 10 residues. Germline V gene data show CDR1 as GTSNPN and CDR2 as SVGIG (reference sequence). The V gene lost 8 bases and the J gene lost 1 base, with 5 bases spanning the gap. The CDR3 DNA reads as TGTGCCCAGAAGAACACTGAAGCTTTCTTT. Encoded protein: CAQKNTEAFF.

The gene calls are TRBV29-1 and TRBJ2-4; 9 bases map to TRBD1. The CDR3 spans 14 residues. Unmatched junction bases numbered 2, after V lost 5 bases and J lost 0 bases. Germline V gene sequence: CDR1 SQVTM, CDR2 ANQGSEA. CDR3 sequence reads: CSVWTGVAKNIQYF. CDR3 coding DNA: TGCAGCGTTTGGACAGGGGTAGCCAAAAACATTCAGTACTTC.

This clone was counted a few times. The chain recombines TRBV6-5 with TRBJ1-5, with a weak D call TRBD1 (6 bases). With 5 bases removed from V and 4 bases from J, the gap between germline ends came to 15 bases. CDR1 is MNHEY and CDR2 is SVGAGI in the germline V gene. CDR3 length: 15 amino acids. The CDR3 DNA is TGTGCCAGCAGTAAAGGAGGCAGGGGTAATCAGCCCCAGCATTTT. Protein: CASSKGGRGNQPQHF.

The V and J genes are TRBV5-1 and TRBJ1-1, with D hard to call. This CDR3 has 16 residues. CDR1 is SGHRS, CDR2 YFSETQ, per germline. V was clipped by 2 bases and J by 0 bases, with 14 bases between them. CDR3 residues: CASSLTTVAMNTEAFF. CDR3 sequence (DNA): TGCGCCAGCAGCTTAACAACAGTAGCCATGAACACTGAAGCTTTCTTT.

This clone was found a few times. This chain joins TRBV7-9 and TRBJ1-6; 9 nucleotides agree with TRBD1. CDR1 and CDR2 from the germline V gene are SEHNR and FQNEAQ (reference sequence). V was pared by 6 bases and J by 10 bases, with 7 bases of the junction left unmatched. The CDR3 covers 14 residues. The CDR3 spells CASSSGTGHSPLHF. DNA of the CDR3: TGTGCCAGCAGTTCCGGGACAGGGCACTCACCCCTCCACTTT. Using reference TRBV7-9 and TRBJ1-6 for the parts outside the CDR3, the full variable domain is DTGVSQNPRHKITKRGQNVTFRCDPISEHNRLYWYRQTLGQGPEFLTYFQNEAQLEKSRLLSDRFSAERPKGSFSTLEIQRTEQGDSAMYLCASSSGTGHSPLHFGNGTRLTVT.